Below are 3 T cell receptor beta chains sequenced from a single sample in a study of identical twins. Each CDR3 protein is one row after TCRdb ran MiXCR on the 5' RACE reads. Here the sample spans around 480,000 distinct CDR3 sequences, 12% to 15% being singletons. The sample also formed part of further work on yellow fever vaccine responses in identical twins.

Material: CD4+ T cells sorted from blood. The receptors were sampled from a woman under 30 in good health.

This chain links TRBV4-3 with TRBJ2-3; tentative D call: TRBD2 (6 bases). Trimming removed 5 bases at V and 6 bases at J, with 9 bases between. Germline V gene data show CDR1 as LGHNA and CDR2 as YSLEER. This CDR3 region has 12 residues. CDR3 coding DNA: TGCGCCAGCAGCACCCGGGGGGATACGCAGTATTTT. Translating it yields CASSTRGDTQYF.

V is TRBV7-3 and J is TRBJ2-2, with D hard to call. Germline CDR1 reads SGHTA; CDR2 reads FQGTGA. This CDR3 spans 12 amino acids. Between the trimmed V and J ends, which lost 1 base and 7 bases, there was a span of 4 bases. The CDR3 nucleotides read TGTGCCAGCAGCTTAATAAGCGGGGAGCTGTTTTTT. Translation: CASSLISGELFF.

The chain carries TRBV20-1 and TRBJ2-4; 10 bases are shared with TRBD1. Losses at the gene ends were 1 base for V and 5 bases for J; bases not matched to a gene: 2. Germline lookup yields CDR1 DFQATT and CDR2 SNEGSKA (reference sequence). This CDR3 region has 14 residues. Written as DNA, the CDR3 is TGCAGTGCTAGAGCCGGGACAGGGGAAAACATTCAGTACTTC. Translation: CSARAGTGENIQYF.